These 32 T cell receptor beta chains were sequenced from one sample in a study of vaccination effects on CD4 cells after COVID-19. No antigen has been assigned to these receptors. Some clones are missing from TCRdb's copy, which holds only in-frame ones; the method was immunoSEQ multiplex PCR. The data show around 14,000 clones, with around 72% seen just once and approximately 10% held by the top ten. Under the ViraFEST assay, PBMC were stimulated with viral peptide pools so that antigen-specific CD4+ T cells expanded. Sequencing was performed afterwards. Between days 9 and 11 of culture, CD4+ T cells were separated out. Each person got two doses of an mRNA SARS-CoV-2 vaccine, BNT162b2 or mRNA-1273. The material was CD4+ T cells from PBMCs cultured with SARS-CoV-2 spike peptides, obtained after COVID-19 vaccination. The receptors stem from a human donor who received a COVID-19 vaccine.

This clone was seen a handful of times. The chain has TRBV7-9 and TRBJ1-1; D is unclear. The CDR3 sequence is 13 residues long. Trimming took 4 bases from V and 3 from J, leaving 9 bases between them. Germline V gives CDR1 SEHNR, CDR2 FQNEAQ (reference sequence). The CDR3 DNA follows: TGTGCCAGCAGCTCGGTGGGGTACACTGAAGCTTTCTTT. Residues: CASSSVGYTEAFF.

The V gene is TRBV29-1, the J gene TRBJ1-4; possibly TRBD1 for D (5 bases). Per the germline V gene, CDR1 is SQVTM and CDR2 is ANQGSEA. The CDR3 covers 14 residues. With 2 bases removed from V and 8 bases from J, the gap between germline ends came to 15 bases. Written as DNA, the CDR3 is TGCAGCGTTGAATGGGGCAGGTCCGGCGAAAAACTGTTTTTT. Its translation: CSVEWGRSGEKLFF. The variable domain in full, completed from reference TRBV29-1 and TRBJ1-4, reads SAVISQKPSRDICQRGTSLTIQCQVDSQVTMMFWYRQQPGQSLTLIATANQGSEATYESGFVIDKFPISRPNLTFSTLTVSNMSPEDSSIYLCSVEWGRSGEKLFFGSGTQLSVL.

The chain joins TRBV7-8 to TRBJ1-2, with 8 bases matching TRBD1. The CDR3 is 13 residues long. V lost 8 bases, J lost 6 bases, and 8 bases stayed unmatched. Germline assignment: CDR1 SGHVS and CDR2 FQNEAQ. CDR3 sequence (DNA): TGTGCCAGCTCGGGACAGGTCCTTAATGGCTACACCTTC. Translated, it gives CASSGQVLNGYTF.

This clone has a handful of counts. V and J are TRBV2 and TRBJ1-4; D unclear. In germline, CDR1 is SNHLY, CDR2 FYNNEI. Trimming removed 6 bases from V and 3 bases from J, with 14 bases in between. There are 15 residues in the CDR3. The chain's CDR3 is CASRALRQANEKLFF. The DNA for the CDR3 is TGTGCCAGCAGAGCCCTGCGGCAGGCTAATGAAAAACTGTTTTTT.

The V gene is TRBV15, the J gene TRBJ2-1, with D hard to call. CDR1 LNHNV and CDR2 YYDKDF come from the germline V gene (reference sequence). The CDR3 length is 13 residues. V lost 3 bases and J 4 bases, leaving 7 bases between the germline ends. CDR3 DNA: TGTGCCACCAGCAGCGGGCAATACAATGAGCAGTTCTTC. Translating gives CATSSGQYNEQFF.

Written as DNA, the CDR3 is TGTGCCAGCTCCTATGCACCCTCTGGAAACACCATATATTTT. This translates into CASSYAPSGNTIYF. This rearrangement joins TRBV2 to TRBJ1-3; D gene ambiguous. The germline V gene has CDR1 SNHLY and CDR2 FYNNEI. The CDR3 extends over 14 amino acids. Trimming removed 8 bases from V and 0 bases from J, with 11 bases in between.

CDR3 residues: CASSSTTSSYEQYF. CDR3 in DNA: TGCGCCAGCAGCTCAACGACAAGTTCCTACGAGCAGTACTTC. The chain has TRBV5-1 and TRBJ2-7, with D unresolved. Germline V CDR1 and CDR2: SGHRS, YFSETQ. V was pared by 3 bases and J by 1 base, with 11 bases between. The CDR3 is 14 residues long.

This clone occurred a few times. The chain employs TRBV9 and TRBJ2-1, with 13 bases lining up with TRBD2. CDR1 is SGDLS, CDR2 YYNGEE, per germline. CDR3 length equals 16 residues. The V and J ends lost 4 bases and 8 bases, in that order; junction bases with no gene match: 9. Written as DNA, the CDR3 is TGTGCCAGCAGCCTTCGGACTAGCGGGAGTTTCTATGAGCAGTTCTTC. Protein: CASSLRTSGSFYEQFF.

V and J are TRBV5-1 and TRBJ1-1; TRBD1 is a possible D gene (5 bases). Trimming took off 6 bases at V and 1 base at J, with 13 bases between the two ends. In germline, CDR1 is SGHRS, CDR2 YFSETQ. CDR3 size: 14 residues. The CDR3 coding sequence is TGCGCCAGCACTTGGGACCCAGAGAACACTGAAGCTTTCTTT. Translated, it gives CASTWDPENTEAFF.

The V call is TRBV30, the J call TRBJ2-1; 15 positions match TRBD2. The CDR3 is 18 amino acids. The V gene's germline CDR1 is GTSNPN and CDR2 SVGIG (reference sequence). The J segment lost 6 bases and the V segment lost 4 bases, leaving 13 bases of the junction unmatched. CDR3 residues: CAWTGLAGGGGVGNEQFF. CDR3 nucleotides: TGTGCCTGGACCGGACTAGCGGGAGGGGGAGGTGTGGGCAATGAGCAGTTCTTC.

The chain couples TRBV6-2 or TRBV6-3 to TRBJ1-1, with a possible D match to TRBD1 (6 bases). Trimming pared 2 bases from V and 3 bases from J, leaving 13 bases between. The CDR3 length is 15 residues. CDR1 MNHEY and CDR2 SVGEGT come from the germline V gene. The CDR3 DNA reads TGTGCCAGCAGTTACCCCAGGGACACCTACACTGAAGCTTTCTTT. It is translated as CASSYPRDTYTEAFF.

The chain carries TRBV7-9 and TRBJ2-3; 8 nucleotides line up with TRBD2. V gave up 5 bases and J gave up 14 bases; unmatched junction bases: 9. The CDR3 has 12 amino acids. The germline V gene encodes CDR1 SEHNR and CDR2 FQNEAQ (reference sequence). The CDR3 DNA sequence: TGTGCCAGCAGCCCCAGTCAGCGGGAGTTGTATTTT. Amino acid sequence: CASSPSQRELYF.

This clone is deemed medium-sized. V is TRBV19 and J is TRBJ1-1; 10 bases are shared with TRBD1. The CDR3 covers 19 residues. V was clipped by 5 bases and J by 5 bases; unmatched bases: 20. Per germline, CDR1 LNHDA and CDR2 SQIVND (reference sequence). The CDR3 loop reads CASSPRQGAQGLGRTEAFF. In nucleotides, the CDR3 is TGTGCCAGTAGTCCAAGACAGGGGGCGCAAGGGTTGGGAAGAACTGAAGCTTTCTTT.

This rearrangement joins TRBV19 to TRBJ1-2; D may be TRBD1 (5 bases). CDR1 LNHDA and CDR2 SQIVND come from the germline V gene (reference sequence). The CDR3 has 15 residues. The V end was cut by 4 bases, the J end by 0 bases, with 12 bases between. The CDR3 is CASSTYRLSNYGYTF. CDR3 DNA: TGTGCCAGTAGTACCTACAGGCTATCTAACTATGGCTACACCTTC. Full variable domain (missing parts from reference TRBV19 and TRBJ1-2): DGGITQSPKYLFRKEGQNVTLSCEQNLNHDAMYWYRQDPGQGLRLIYYSQIVNDFQKGDIAEGYSVSREKKESFPLTVTSAQKNPTAFYLCASSTYRLSNYGYTFGSGTRLTVV.

The chain links TRBV28 to TRBJ2-7; D could derive from TRBD1 or TRBD2 (5 bases each). Trimming stripped 9 bases from V and 1 base from J, with 10 bases between. CDR3 length: 12 amino acids. Germline loops: CDR1 MDHEN, CDR2 SYDVKM. The CDR3 DNA reads TGTGCCAGTGGGACCCCTTCCTACGAGCAGTACTTC. Its translation is CASGTPSYEQYF.

The gene calls are TRBV15 and TRBJ2-7; a weak D match, TRBD2 (5 bases). This CDR3 is built from 15 residues. The V end was cut by 0 bases, the J end by 5 bases, with 14 bases between. Per germline, CDR1 LNHNV and CDR2 YYDKDF (reference sequence). The CDR3 is CATSRDRGSHHEQYF. In DNA form, the CDR3 reads TGTGCCACCAGCAGAGACCGGGGTAGCCATCACGAGCAGTACTTC.

This chain links TRBV3-1 (or the pseudogene TRBV3-2) with TRBJ1-1, with 8 bases lining up with TRBD1. CDR3 length: 14 amino acids. Germline CDR1 LGHDT, CDR2 YNNKEL (reference sequence). Losses at the gene ends were 8 bases for V and 7 bases for J; bases not matched to a gene: 12. As DNA, the CDR3 is TGTGCCAGCCGGGAGACAGGGGAGCAGGGTGAAGCTTTCTTT. Protein product: CASRETGEQGEAFF.

The gene calls are TRBV7-6 and TRBJ1-4; D is unresolved. Per germline, CDR1 SGHVS and CDR2 FNYEAQ. The ends were cut back, 5 bases at V and 0 bases at J, with 4 bases in the middle. There are 13 residues in the CDR3. This CDR3 is CASSAATNEKLFF. DNA for the CDR3: TGTGCCAGCAGCGCTGCAACTAATGAAAAACTGTTTTTT.

The chain links TRBV18 to TRBJ1-1; 11 nucleotides match TRBD1. Looked up from germline, CDR1 is KGHSH and CDR2 is LQKENI. Losses at the gene ends were 1 base for V and 7 bases for J; bases not matched to a gene: 11. The CDR3 contains 17 residues. As DNA, the CDR3 is TGTGCCAGCTCACCACAAAGATTAGGGACAGGGGGAGTTGAAGCTTTCTTT. It specifies CASSPQRLGTGGVEAFF. Based on the CDR3 plus reference TRBV18 and TRBJ1-1, the full variable domain is NAGVMQNPRHLVRRRGQEARLRCSPMKGHSHVYWYRQLPEEGLKFMVYLQKENIIDESGMPKERFSAEFPKEGPSILRIQQVVRGDSAAYFCASSPQRLGTGGVEAFFGQGTRLTVV.

This rearrangement joins TRBV6-4 to TRBJ2-2, with D perhaps TRBD1 or TRBD2 (6 bases each). V lost 8 bases to trimming and J lost 4 bases, with 17 bases between them. The germline V gene has CDR1 MRHNA and CDR2 SNTAGT. The CDR3 length is 15 residues. CDR3 region: CASPERGTGTGELFF. For the CDR3, the DNA is TGTGCCAGCCCCGAGAGGGGGACTGGCACCGGGGAGCTGTTTTTT.

The CDR3 DNA sequence: TGCGCCAGCAGCTTGGGGGCGACAGGGAGTACTGAAGCTTTCTTT. Its translation is CASSLGATGSTEAFF. V and J are TRBV5-1 and TRBJ1-1; 7 bases align to TRBD1. The CDR3 consists of 15 residues. CDR1 is SGHRS, CDR2 YFSETQ, per germline. V dropped 0 bases and J dropped 5; count of bases not matched to a gene: 7. The entire variable domain, with the rest obtained from reference TRBV5-1 and TRBJ1-1, is as follows: KAGVTQTPRYLIKTRGQQVTLSCSPISGHRSVSWYQQTPGQGLQFLFEYFSETQRNKGNFPGRFSGRQFSNSRSEMNVSTLELGDSALYLCASSLGATGSTEAFFGQGTRLTVV.

The chain joins TRBV19 to TRBJ2-7; tentative D call: TRBD1 (5 bases). Between the trimmed V and J ends, which lost 4 bases and 7 bases, there was a span of 14 bases. CDR1 is LNHDA and CDR2 is SQIVND in the germline V gene (reference sequence). The CDR3 is made up of 13 amino acids. CDR3 coding DNA: TGTGCCAGTAGTACGGGCCGAGCAGGGGAGCAGTACTTC. It encodes CASSTGRAGEQYF. Based on the CDR3 plus reference TRBV19 and TRBJ2-7, the full variable domain is DGGITQSPKYLFRKEGQNVTLSCEQNLNHDAMYWYRQDPGQGLRLIYYSQIVNDFQKGDIAEGYSVSREKKESFPLTVTSAQKNPTAFYLCASSTGRAGEQYFGPGTRLTVT.

V usage is TRBV15 and J usage is TRBJ1-1, with TRBD1 as a possible D gene (5 bases). Germline lookup yields CDR1 LNHNV and CDR2 YYDKDF (reference sequence). Trimming stripped 0 bases from V and 6 bases from J, with 14 bases between. This CDR3 contains 15 residues. CDR3 DNA: TGTGCCACCAGCAGAGATCTGGGCAGGGCCCCTGAAGCTTTCTTT. Its protein is CATSRDLGRAPEAFF.

The chain joins TRBV28 to TRBJ2-7, with unresolved D. The CDR3 runs to 14 residues. The germline V and J ends were trimmed by 2 bases and 3 bases, with 11 bases remaining between them. Germline values: CDR1 MDHEN, CDR2 SYDVKM. This CDR3 reads CASSLTHSGYEQYF. The CDR3 nucleotides are TGTGCCAGCAGTTTAACGCACAGTGGCTACGAGCAGTACTTC.

In this sample, this clone turned up once. V is TRBV10-3 and J is TRBJ2-2, with TRBD1 identical over 8 bases. This CDR3 is 17 amino acids long. Germline V gene data show CDR1 as ENHRY and CDR2 as SYGVKD. V lost 0 bases to trimming and J lost 4 bases; unmatched junction nucleotides: 7. The CDR3 bases are TGTGCCATCAGTGAGTCGGTGACAGGGGTTCGCACCGGGGAGCTGTTTTTT. This sequence encodes CAISESVTGVRTGELFF.

This rearrangement joins TRBV6-5 to TRBJ2-2; D ambiguous. CDR3 size: 15 residues. V gave up 8 bases and J gave up 1 base, with 14 bases separating them. Germline V CDR1 and CDR2: MNHEY, SVGAGI. CDR3 sequence: CASEVVLGNTGELFF. The CDR3 DNA is TGTGCCAGCGAGGTAGTTCTAGGGAACACCGGGGAGCTGTTTTTT.

This clone was observed once. The chain is built from TRBV2 and TRBJ2-2; a weak D match, TRBD1 (5 bases). The CDR3 consists of 14 residues. Trimming removed 8 bases at V and 5 bases at J, with 15 bases between. Germline CDR1 and CDR2: SNHLY and FYNNEI. CDR3 loop: CASEQGPRTGELFF. The CDR3 coding sequence is TGTGCCAGCGAGCAGGGCCCAAGGACCGGGGAGCTGTTTTTT. Filled out from reference TRBV2 and TRBJ2-2, the complete variable domain reads EPEVTQTPSHQVTQMGQEVILRCVPISNHLYFYWYRQILGQKVEFLVSFYNNEISEKSEIFDDQFSVERPDGSNFTLKIRSTKLEDSAMYFCASEQGPRTGELFFGEGSRLTVL.

The chain links TRBV12-3 or TRBV12-4 to TRBJ2-7; D uncertain. V was cut by 6 bases and J by 2 bases, with 8 bases left in between. CDR3 length: 12 residues. The CDR3 nucleotides are TGTGCCAGCAGCACCAGCACCTACGAGCAGTACTTC. This codes for CASSTSTYEQYF.

This rearrangement joins TRBV12-3 or TRBV12-4 to TRBJ2-5, with 7 bases identical to TRBD1. With V trimmed by 5 bases and J by 5 bases, 5 bases remained unmatched. The CDR3 length is 13 residues. The DNA for the CDR3 is TGTGCCAGCAGTCCTACAGGGGTGGAGACCCAGTACTTC. Translated: CASSPTGVETQYF.

The V gene is TRBV19, the J gene TRBJ2-1, with D hard to call. CDR3 length: 14 residues. Per germline, CDR1 LNHDA and CDR2 SQIVND (reference sequence). V shed 5 bases and J shed 7 bases, with 15 bases lying between them. The CDR3 region is CASSPYPAANEQFF. CDR3 bases: TGTGCCAGTAGTCCATACCCAGCCGCAAATGAGCAGTTCTTC.

This chain joins TRBV7-2 and TRBJ1-2; D remains unclear. Germline V gene lookup returns CDR1 SGHTA and CDR2 FQGNSA. Trimming pared 2 bases from V and 0 bases from J, leaving 10 bases between. This CDR3 comprises 15 residues. The CDR3 bases are TGTGCCAGCAGCTTATTTGGGCGGGCTAACTATGGCTACACCTTC. This gives the protein CASSLFGRANYGYTF.

The V gene is TRBV7-9, the J gene TRBJ1-3; D not resolved. Germline V gene sequence: CDR1 SEHNR, CDR2 FQNEAQ (reference sequence). V was pared by 1 base and J by 8 bases, with 12 bases between. The CDR3 runs 14 residues. CDR3 protein: CASSLEPSGDTIYF. In DNA, the CDR3 is TGTGCCAGCAGCTTAGAGCCCAGCGGGGACACCATATATTTT. The whole variable domain, filled in from reference TRBV7-9 and TRBJ1-3, reads DTGVSQNPRHKITKRGQNVTFRCDPISEHNRLYWYRQTLGQGPEFLTYFQNEAQLEKSRLLSDRFSAERPKGSFSTLEIQRTEQGDSAMYLCASSLEPSGDTIYFGEGSWLTVV.